This entry lists 3 T cell receptor beta chains sequenced from one sample in a study of Ad26.COV2.S vaccination and SARS-CoV-2 variants. Treatment here: about 20 received Ad26.COV2.S at low or high dose, single or two shots; about five received placebo; per-sample allocation not given. Sample collection was performed on day 63 after the first vaccine or placebo injection. Clones were read by immunoSEQ multiplex PCR, and TCRdb kept only the in-frame ones, dropping some. Of more than 300,000 clones in the sample, 70% to 90% were seen once. The material sequenced was peripheral blood, taken in a trial of Ad26.COV2.S vaccine versus placebo. These receptors were collected from a person aged 18-60 years who received the Ad26.COV2.S COVID-19 vaccine or a placebo.

The chain recombines TRBV7-8 with TRBJ1-1; D is perhaps TRBD1 (6 bases). Germline V gene data show CDR1 as SGHVS and CDR2 as FQNEAQ. The CDR3 extends over 14 amino acids. V lost 6 bases to trimming and J lost 5 bases, with 16 bases between them. The CDR3 DNA reads TGTGCCAGCAGGGCCGGGACAATTCCTACTGAAGCTTTCTTT. Translating gives CASRAGTIPTEAFF. The whole variable domain, filled in from reference TRBV7-8 and TRBJ1-1, reads GAGVSQSPRYKVAKRGQDVALRCDPISGHVSLFWYQQALGQGPEFLTYFQNEAQLDKSGLPSDRFFAERPEGSVSTLKIQRTQQEDSAVYLCASRAGTIPTEAFFGQGTRLTVV.

V is TRBV6-6 and J is TRBJ2-5; D tentatively reads TRBD1 or TRBD2 (5 bases each). This CDR3 region has 16 residues. V lost 2 bases to trimming and J lost 1 base, with 14 bases between them. Germline loops: CDR1 MNHNY, CDR2 SVGAGI (reference sequence). The DNA for the CDR3 is TGTGCCAGCAGTTACCCTATGGGACGGACCCAAGAGACCCAGTACTTC. Amino acids: CASSYPMGRTQETQYF.

The V gene is TRBV6-1, the J gene TRBJ1-1; D is possibly TRBD1 (5 bases). This CDR3 has 13 amino acids. Trimming removed 2 bases at V and 5 bases at J, with 9 bases between. The germline V gene has CDR1 MNHNS and CDR2 SASEGT. DNA for the CDR3: TGTGCCAGCAGTGAACAGGGAGGAACTGAAGCTTTCTTT. It encodes CASSEQGGTEAFF.